This T cell receptor (beta chain) was sequenced during a study of T cell responses to AZD1222 COVID-19 vaccine. Clones were read by immunoSEQ multiplex PCR, and TCRdb kept only the in-frame ones, dropping some. This table holds 150,000 to 200,000 clones, around nine tenths found once. V was trimmed by 1 base and J by 5 bases, leaving 12 bases between them. In germline, CDR1 is KGHDR, CDR2 SFDVKD. The CDR3 is made up of 15 amino acids. This chain connects TRBV24-1 to TRBJ2-3, with a weak D call TRBD2 (5 bases). The sample consisted of peripheral blood, taken 28 days after the second dose of the MenACWY control vaccine. This clonotype originated in an adult who received the MenACWY meningococcal vaccine as a control. As DNA, the CDR3 is TGTGCCACCAGTGATTTTTCCGGGGTGGTAGATACGCAGTATTTT. This translates into CATSDFSGVVDTQYF.